A single sample is the source of the 30 T cell receptor beta chains below, sequenced in a study of cytomegalovirus exposure and HLA in healthy donors. It was with 60 Vbeta and 13 Jbeta primers that the PCR ran. Sequencing used immunoSEQ multiplex PCR; TCRdb keeps in-frame clones, though not all of them. The sample contains 65,000 to 90,000 clones, around 70% of which appear only once. The specimen sequenced was PBMCs. These receptors all come from a woman aged 40 to 55 in good health and CMV-seropositive.

The V call is TRBV6-5, the J call TRBJ2-3; D might be TRBD2 (6 bases). Germline V gene sequence: CDR1 MNHEY, CDR2 SVGAGI. V dropped 0 bases and J dropped 10 bases, with 17 bases sitting between them. The CDR3 is 15 residues long. Written as DNA, the CDR3 is TGTGCCAGCAGTTACTCTCTAGTGGGAGGAAGTGCGCAGTATTTT. Its protein is CASSYSLVGGSAQYF.

This clone was counted many times. The rearrangement uses TRBV6-1 and TRBJ1-5, with 7 bases fitting TRBD1. Germline assignment: CDR1 MNHNS and CDR2 SASEGT. Unmatched junction bases numbered 9, after V lost 7 bases and J lost 6 bases. This CDR3 has 14 residues. Here the CDR3 DNA reads TGTGCCAGCACATCTCGGGACAGATTTCAGCCCCAGCATTTT. Residues: CASTSRDRFQPQHF.

The gene calls are TRBV15 and TRBJ2-7, with 8 bases fitting TRBD2. V gave up 3 bases and J gave up 2 bases; unmatched junction bases: 0. CDR3 length equals 13 residues. Germline V gene data show CDR1 as LNHNV and CDR2 as YYDKDF (reference sequence). DNA for the CDR3: TGTGCCACCAGCAGGCGGGGGGCCTACGAGCAGTACTTC. This sequence encodes CATSRRGAYEQYF.

This chain connects TRBV7-6 to TRBJ1-2, with D hard to call. Germline CDR1 SGHVS, CDR2 FNYEAQ. V was shortened by 4 bases and J by 5 bases, with 5 bases between the two germline ends. The CDR3 is 11 amino acids. The CDR3 DNA follows: TGTGCCAGCAGCTCGGGGTATGGCTACACCTTC. This translates into CASSSGYGYTF.

This clone was seen a handful of times. The chain links TRBV4-3 to TRBJ1-4, with D tentatively TRBD1 (5 bases). Germline V gene data show CDR1 as LGHNA and CDR2 as YSLEER. This CDR3 is built from 18 residues. The V gene lost 4 bases and the J gene lost 2 bases, with 20 bases spanning the gap. The CDR3 sequence is CASSRGLPPAGTNEKLFF. DNA of the CDR3: TGCGCCAGCAGCCGGGGACTCCCACCTGCGGGGACTAATGAAAAACTGTTTTTT.

The chain recombines TRBV5-1 with TRBJ2-7; 11 bases agree with TRBD1. The V segment lost 4 bases and the J segment 2 bases; nucleotides outside the gene matches: 2. The CDR3 loop spans 14 amino acids. Germline-derived CDR1 and CDR2 are SGHRS and YFSETQ. This chain's CDR3 is CASSPGQGAYEQYF. The CDR3 bases are TGCGCCAGCAGCCCGGGACAGGGGGCCTACGAGCAGTACTTC.

This chain links TRBV11-2 with TRBJ2-5; D gene uncertain. V was shortened by 5 bases and J by 2 bases, with 3 bases between the two germline ends. The germline V gene has CDR1 SGHAT and CDR2 FQNNGV. There are 11 residues in the CDR3. The CDR3 is CASSRQETQYF. DNA for the CDR3: TGTGCCAGCAGCCGTCAAGAGACCCAGTACTTC.

The chain carries TRBV29-1 and TRBJ2-3; 8 bases match TRBD2. V shed 5 bases and J 8 bases; nucleotides not matched to a gene: 12. CDR3 length: 14 amino acids. The germline V gene has CDR1 SQVTM and CDR2 ANQGSEA. The CDR3 spells CSVTPLAASGTQYF. The CDR3 region has the DNA TGCAGCGTTACCCCACTAGCGGCGAGTGGTACGCAGTATTTT.

The chain uses TRBV29-1 and TRBJ1-4, with D unclear. The V and J ends lost 5 bases and 7 bases respectively, with 8 bases between them. The CDR3 has 11 amino acids. Germline V lookup: CDR1 SQVTM, CDR2 ANQGSEA. CDR3 amino acids: CSVSIGEKLFF. CDR3 nucleotide sequence: TGCAGCGTTTCCATCGGTGAAAAACTGTTTTTT.

This clone turned up a few times. The chain carries TRBV29-1 and TRBJ1-2; D perhaps matches TRBD1 (5 bases). The germline CDR1 and CDR2 sequences are SQVTM and ANQGSEA. V was trimmed by 7 bases and J by 1 base, leaving 16 bases between them. This CDR3 is 14 amino acids long. The CDR3 sequence: CSAQSSGGNYGYTF. CDR3 DNA sequence: TGCAGCGCCCAATCCTCGGGGGGTAACTATGGCTACACCTTC.

The chain combines TRBV7-2 with TRBJ2-5; D is perhaps TRBD1 (5 bases). V lost 3 bases, J lost 3 bases, and 5 bases lay in between. The germline V gene has CDR1 SGHTA and CDR2 FQGNSA. The CDR3 totals 12 residues. This chain's CDR3 is CASSFREETQYF. The CDR3 DNA sequence: TGTGCCAGCAGCTTCAGGGAAGAGACCCAGTACTTC.

This chain joins TRBV4-1 and TRBJ2-6, with D unclear. Germline CDR1 reads MGHRA; CDR2 reads YSYEKL. The CDR3 loop spans 18 amino acids. V shed 1 base and J shed 4 bases, with 17 bases lying between them. The CDR3 loop is CASSQAPNQIAGANVLTF. CDR3 coding DNA: TGCGCCAGCAGCCAAGCCCCTAATCAAATTGCGGGGGCCAACGTCCTGACTTTC.

There are a few counts of this clone. The chain is built from TRBV2 and TRBJ2-3, with TRBD1 matching over 8 bases. The length of the CDR3 is 15 residues. Germline CDR1 reads SNHLY; CDR2 reads FYNNEI. The V segment lost 4 bases and the J segment 1 base; nucleotides outside the gene matches: 4. CDR3 in amino acids: CASSVQGVGTDTQYF. As DNA, the CDR3 is TGTGCCAGCAGTGTACAGGGGGTGGGCACAGATACGCAGTATTTT.

This clone occurred a few times. The rearrangement uses TRBV18 and TRBJ1-6; D is unclear. The CDR3 is 13 amino acids. Trimming removed 2 bases from V and 6 bases from J, with 5 bases in between. Germline V lookup: CDR1 KGHSH, CDR2 LQKENI. CDR3 sequence reads: CASSPSFNSPLHF. The CDR3 DNA sequence: TGTGCCAGCTCACCAAGCTTTAATTCACCCCTCCACTTT.

CDR3 amino acids: CASSEIGGGREKLFF. The CDR3 DNA follows: TGTGCCAGCAGTGAAATAGGAGGGGGCAGGGAAAAACTGTTTTTT. V is TRBV2 and J is TRBJ1-4; 7 bases match TRBD1. Losses at the gene ends were 2 bases for V and 8 bases for J; bases not matched to a gene: 8. This CDR3 contains 15 residues. CDR1 and CDR2 (germline): SNHLY, FYNNEI.

V and J are TRBV11-3 and TRBJ2-3, with 8 bases lining up with TRBD1. The CDR3 is 15 residues long. CDR1 and CDR2 from the germline V gene are SGHNT and YENEEA. The V segment lost 3 bases and the J segment 2 bases; nucleotides outside the gene matches: 4. The CDR3 DNA reads as TGTGCCAGCAGCTTCCGGGACAGGCCCACAGATACGCAGTATTTT. It translates to CASSFRDRPTDTQYF.

The J gene is TRBJ2-7, the V gene TRBV15, with D possibly being TRBD2 (6 bases). CDR1 is LNHNV and CDR2 is YYDKDF in the germline V gene (reference sequence). V was clipped by 0 bases and J by 1 base, with 19 bases between them. The CDR3 length is 18 residues. The CDR3 is CATSRDFPPRDASYEQYF. DNA for the CDR3: TGTGCCACCAGCAGAGATTTTCCTCCGCGGGATGCTTCCTACGAGCAGTACTTC. Filled out from reference TRBV15 and TRBJ2-7, the complete variable domain reads DAMVIQNPRYQVTQFGKPVTLSCSQTLNHNVMYWYQQKSSQAPKLLFHYYDKDFNNEADTPDNFQSRRPNTSFCFLDIRSPGLGDTAMYLCATSRDFPPRDASYEQYFGPGTRLTVT.

V gene TRBV15 combines with J gene TRBJ1-1, with D possibly being TRBD1 (5 bases). Germline V gene data show CDR1 as LNHNV and CDR2 as YYDKDF (reference sequence). The CDR3 length is 15 residues. Trimming took off 6 bases at V and 1 base at J, with 15 bases between the two ends. This CDR3 reads CATRGGDSRNTEAFF. DNA of the CDR3: TGTGCCACCAGGGGAGGTGACAGCAGGAACACTGAAGCTTTCTTT.

V and J are TRBV20-1 and TRBJ2-5; 8 bases match TRBD2. Unmatched junction bases numbered 8, after V lost 4 bases and J lost 13 bases. CDR3 length: 11 amino acids. Germline V lookup: CDR1 DFQATT, CDR2 SNEGSKA (reference sequence). DNA for the CDR3: TGCAGTGCTATTAGCGGGACCCACCGGTACTTC. Translated, it gives CSAISGTHRYF.

This chain links TRBV4-3 with TRBJ2-5, with 11 bases aligning to TRBD2. The junction had 2 bases not matched to a gene; V was cut back by 1 base and J by 1 base. CDR3 length equals 16 residues. Per germline, CDR1 LGHNA and CDR2 YSLEER. The chain's CDR3 is CASSQGSGGAQETQYF. DNA of the CDR3: TGCGCCAGCAGCCAAGGTAGCGGGGGGGCCCAAGAGACCCAGTACTTC.

The CDR3 region is CASSLTGVAGYTF. The DNA for the CDR3 is TGCGCCAGCAGCCTGACAGGGGTGGCTGGCTACACCTTC. The J gene is TRBJ1-2, the V gene TRBV5-1; TRBD1 aligns across 8 bases. V was clipped by 4 bases and J by 7 bases; unmatched bases: 6. Germline CDR1 reads SGHRS; CDR2 reads YFSETQ. The CDR3 covers 13 residues.

The gene calls are TRBV4-3 and TRBJ2-5; 10 positions match TRBD2. CDR3 length equals 15 residues. Trimming removed 3 bases from V and 0 bases from J; junction bases left unmatched: 1. Germline assignment: CDR1 LGHNA and CDR2 YSLEER. CDR3 protein: CASSQTSGYQETQYF. The CDR3 coding sequence is TGCGCCAGCAGCCAGACTAGCGGGTACCAAGAGACCCAGTACTTC.

This clone is a singleton in its sample. The V and J genes are TRBV5-1 and TRBJ1-2, with D maybe TRBD1 (5 bases). CDR1 and CDR2 (germline): SGHRS, YFSETQ. The V end lost 0 bases, the J end lost 8 bases, and 14 bases lay between the germline ends. The CDR3 loop spans 14 amino acids. The CDR3 nucleotides are TGCGCCAGCAGCTTGGTAGGGGCCGATGCGGGCTACACCTTC. Translation gives CASSLVGADAGYTF.

This clone has ten or more counts. This chain links TRBV5-1 with TRBJ2-1, with D maybe TRBD2 (6 bases). The CDR3 spans 14 residues. The V end lost 3 bases, the J end lost 8 bases, and 15 bases lay between the germline ends. Germline V lookup: CDR1 SGHRS, CDR2 YFSETQ. The CDR3 sequence is CASSSSREWDEQFF. Written as DNA, the CDR3 is TGCGCCAGCAGCTCTAGCCGGGAGTGGGATGAGCAGTTCTTC.

V is TRBV9 and J is TRBJ2-5; 7 bases match TRBD2. The CDR3 has 13 amino acids. CDR1 SGDLS and CDR2 YYNGEE come from the germline V gene. The V and J ends lost 0 bases and 5 bases, in that order; junction bases with no gene match: 1. The chain's CDR3 is CASSVVGGETQYF. The CDR3 DNA follows: TGTGCCAGCAGCGTAGTCGGGGGGGAGACCCAGTACTTC. The whole variable domain, filled in from reference TRBV9 and TRBJ2-5, reads DSGVTQTPKHLITATGQRVTLRCSPRSGDLSVYWYQQSLDQGLQFLIQYYNGEERAKGNILERFSAQQFPDLHSELNLSSLELGDSALYFCASSVVGGETQYFGPGTRLLVL.

A few counts support this clone. This chain connects TRBV29-1 to TRBJ2-7; a weak D match, TRBD1 (6 bases). The CDR3 covers 12 residues. CDR1 and CDR2 (germline): SQVTM, ANQGSEA. Trimming shortened V by 6 bases and J by 5 bases, and 14 bases separated the two germline ends. For the CDR3, the DNA is TGCAGCGTGGTCCGACAGGCCGACGAGCAGTACTTC. Residues: CSVVRQADEQYF.

This clone was observed at least ten times. The chain has TRBV4-1 and TRBJ1-5; TRBD1 aligns across 9 bases. This CDR3 region has 22 residues. Losses at the gene ends were 0 bases for V and 3 bases for J; bases not matched to a gene: 21. CDR1 is MGHRA, CDR2 YSYEKL, per germline. CDR3 in amino acids: CASSQDPDRPGQGWSFNQPQHF. The CDR3 bases are TGCGCCAGCAGCCAAGATCCGGACCGTCCGGGACAGGGCTGGAGTTTCAATCAGCCCCAGCATTTT.

J is TRBJ1-2 and V is TRBV28; D possibly corresponds to TRBD1 (5 bases). Germline assignment: CDR1 MDHEN and CDR2 SYDVKM. V dropped 3 bases and J dropped 2 bases, with 7 bases sitting between them. The CDR3 is 13 amino acids. The CDR3 sequence: CASSLGQNYGYTF. CDR3 nucleotides: TGTGCCAGCAGTTTGGGGCAGAACTATGGCTACACCTTC.

The genes are TRBV28 and TRBJ1-2; no clear D. Germline-derived CDR1 and CDR2 are MDHEN and SYDVKM. The CDR3 is made up of 11 amino acids. Trimming shortened V by 4 bases and J by 7 bases, and 7 bases separated the two germline ends. CDR3 in DNA: TGTGCCAGCAGTTCGAACGGTGGCTACACCTTC. Amino acid sequence: CASSSNGGYTF.

The rearrangement links TRBV6-5 to TRBJ2-1; TRBD2 matches at 8 bases. Trimming at V came to 6 bases and at J to 9 bases, leaving 13 bases not matched to a gene. CDR3 length: 15 amino acids. Germline V gene lookup returns CDR1 MNHEY and CDR2 SVGAGI. The CDR3: CASRRGLAGRGEQFF. In DNA form, the CDR3 reads TGTGCCAGCAGGCGAGGACTAGCCGGGAGAGGTGAGCAGTTCTTC.